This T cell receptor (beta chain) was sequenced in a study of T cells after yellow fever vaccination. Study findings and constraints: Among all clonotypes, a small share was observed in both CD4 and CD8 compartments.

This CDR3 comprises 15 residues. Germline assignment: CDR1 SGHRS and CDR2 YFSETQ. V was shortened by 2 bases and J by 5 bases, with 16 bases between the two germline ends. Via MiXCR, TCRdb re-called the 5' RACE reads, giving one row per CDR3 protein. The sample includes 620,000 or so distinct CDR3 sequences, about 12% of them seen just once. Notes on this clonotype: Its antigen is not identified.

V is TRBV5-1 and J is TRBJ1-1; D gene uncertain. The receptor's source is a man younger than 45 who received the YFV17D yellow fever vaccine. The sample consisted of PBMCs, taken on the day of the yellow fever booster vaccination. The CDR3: CASSFLDQGFTEAFF. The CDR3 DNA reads TGCGCCAGCAGCTTCCTGGACCAAGGCTTTACTGAAGCTTTCTTT.